What follows are 6 T cell receptor beta chains derived from one specimen sequenced in a study of shared clonotypes between healthy human individuals. Profiled with immunoSEQ multiplex PCR; TCRdb holds only in-frame clones, not every one. The table has fewer than 2.5 million clones, roughly 93% seen once; the top ten hold around 0.4%. Input material: naive CD4+ T cells from PBMCs. Regarding subset: CD45RA+ positively selected. The receptors derive from a man between 18 and 29 years old in good health. Some clones in this sample may be carry-over from other donors' samples.

V gene TRBV18 combines with J gene TRBJ1-1, with D unclear. Per the germline V gene, CDR1 is KGHSH and CDR2 is LQKENI. The CDR3 runs to 15 residues. Trimming took 3 bases from V and 1 from J, leaving 12 bases between them. The CDR3 DNA reads TGTGCCAGCTCACCCCGGTTCGGAGAGAACACTGAAGCTTTCTTT. Translated: CASSPRFGENTEAFF.

This clone has only one observation. J is TRBJ2-7 and V is TRBV4-1; 9 bases match TRBD2. From germline, CDR1 is MGHRA and CDR2 YSYEKL. The V segment lost 4 bases and the J segment 1 base; nucleotides outside the gene matches: 20. The CDR3 consists of 20 residues. CDR3: CASSRQEGLASGGLSYEQYF. The CDR3 DNA reads as TGCGCCAGCAGCCGGCAGGAGGGACTAGCCTCGGGAGGGTTATCCTACGAGCAGTACTTC.

The J gene is TRBJ2-7, the V gene TRBV2, with D tentatively TRBD2 (6 bases). Germline assignment: CDR1 SNHLY and CDR2 FYNNEI. There are 16 residues in the CDR3. Trimming removed 0 bases from V and 0 bases from J, with 12 bases in between. The CDR3 here is CASSEAGTFSSYEQYF. The CDR3 DNA is TGTGCCAGCAGTGAAGCGGGGACTTTTAGCTCCTACGAGCAGTACTTC.

J is TRBJ2-6 and V is TRBV5-1; D remains ambiguous. Germline V gene data show CDR1 as SGHRS and CDR2 as YFSETQ. Trimming left V 0 bases short and J 0 bases short, with 10 bases between. This CDR3 comprises 17 residues. The CDR3: CASSLVNNPSGANVLTF. The DNA of the CDR3 is TGCGCCAGCAGCTTGGTTAATAATCCCTCTGGGGCCAACGTCCTGACTTTC.

V is TRBV6-6 and J is TRBJ1-2, with D perhaps TRBD1 (5 bases). V was shortened by 6 bases and J by 2 bases, with 10 bases between the two germline ends. The CDR3 extends over 13 amino acids. The germline V gene has CDR1 MNHNY and CDR2 SVGAGI (reference sequence). In nucleotides, the CDR3 is TGTGCCAGCAGCGGAGACAGAAACTATGGCTACACCTTC. Amino acid sequence: CASSGDRNYGYTF.

In regard to this clone: Distinct nucleotide sequences in the sample also encode this CDR3. The genes are TRBV18 and TRBJ1-2; possibly TRBD1 for D (5 bases). This CDR3 is built from 15 residues. The V end was cut by 0 bases, the J end by 2 bases, with 10 bases between. From germline, CDR1 is KGHSH and CDR2 LQKENI. This chain's CDR3 is CASSPPTGANYGYTF. In DNA form, the CDR3 reads TGTGCCAGCTCACCACCCACAGGAGCGAACTATGGCTACACCTTC.